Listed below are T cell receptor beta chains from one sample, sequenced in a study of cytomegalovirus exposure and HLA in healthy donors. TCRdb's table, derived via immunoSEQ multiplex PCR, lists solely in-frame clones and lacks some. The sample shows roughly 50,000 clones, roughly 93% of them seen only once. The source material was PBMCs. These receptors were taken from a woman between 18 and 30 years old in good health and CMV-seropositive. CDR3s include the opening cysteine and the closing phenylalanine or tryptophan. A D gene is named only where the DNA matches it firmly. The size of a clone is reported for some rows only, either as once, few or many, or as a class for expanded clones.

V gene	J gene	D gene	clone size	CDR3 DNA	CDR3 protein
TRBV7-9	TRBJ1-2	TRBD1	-	TGTGCCAGCAGGGAGGACAGGGTGTCTTTTGGCTACACCTTC	CASREDRVSFGYTF
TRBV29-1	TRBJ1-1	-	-	TGCAGCGTCGGCGCGGGTAACACTGAAGCTTTCTTT	CSVGAGNTEAFF
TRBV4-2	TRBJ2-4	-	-	TGTGCCAGCAGCCAAGGAGGCGAGGAAAACATTCAGTACTTC	CASSQGGEENIQYF
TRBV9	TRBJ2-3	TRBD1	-	TGTGCCAGCAGCGTAGGTGGGGACAGACCGTTTAAGACCGTCACAGATACGCAGTATTTT	CASSVGGDRPFKTVTDTQYF
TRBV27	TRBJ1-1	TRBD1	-	TGTGCCAGCAGTTCGGGGACAGGGTCTGAAGCTTTCTTT	CASSSGTGSEAFF
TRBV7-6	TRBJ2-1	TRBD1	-	TGTGCCAGCAGCTTGTCGGGACAGACCAATGAGCAGTTCTTC	CASSLSGQTNEQFF
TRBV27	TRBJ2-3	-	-	TGTGCCAGCAGTAACAGGGTTTCAGATACGCAGTATTTT	CASSNRVSDTQYF
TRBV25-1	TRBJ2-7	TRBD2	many	TGTGCCAGCGGGGGGGGTTACGAGCAGTACTTC	CASGGGYEQYF
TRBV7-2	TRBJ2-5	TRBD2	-	TGTGCCAGCAGCCAGGGACTAGCGGGGGGACAGACCCAGTACTTC	CASSQGLAGGQTQYF
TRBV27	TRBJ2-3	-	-	TGTGCCAGCGGCCCAACCGGGTCCACAGATACGCAGTATTTT	CASGPTGSTDTQYF
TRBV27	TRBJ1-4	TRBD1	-	TGTGCCAGCAGTCTGACAGGGAGCTTTGCAACTAATGAAAAACTGTTTTTT	CASSLTGSFATNEKLFF
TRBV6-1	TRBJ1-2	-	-	TGTGCCAGCAGCCTCGAACTAAACTATGGCTACACCTTC	CASSLELNYGYTF
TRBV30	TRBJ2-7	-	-	TGTGCCTGGAGAACTCAGGGGTCCTGGGCCCCCTACGAGCAGTACTTC	CAWRTQGSWAPYEQYF
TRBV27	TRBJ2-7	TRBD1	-	TGTGCCAGCAGTTCCCAGAGGGGGCCCTACTACGAGCAGTACTTC	CASSSQRGPYYEQYF
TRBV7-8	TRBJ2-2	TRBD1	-	TGTGCCAGCAGCTTATCCAGGGGGCGCAACACCGGGGAGCTGTTTTTT	CASSLSRGRNTGELFF
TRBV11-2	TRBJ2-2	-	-	TGTGCCAGCAGCTTCACGAACACCGGGGAGCTGTTTTTT	CASSFTNTGELFF
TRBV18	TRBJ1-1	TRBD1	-	TGTGCCAGCTCATACAGGGGGCAGGGTACTGAAGCTTTCTTT	CASSYRGQGTEAFF
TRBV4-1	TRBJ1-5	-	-	TGCGCCAGCAGCCAAGGGAGTAGCGTCACCCAGAATCAGCCCCAGCATTTT	CASSQGSSVTQNQPQHF
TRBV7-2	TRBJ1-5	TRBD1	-	TGTGCCAGCAGCTTATACCCCGGGACAGGCAATCAGCCCCAGCATTTT	CASSLYPGTGNQPQHF
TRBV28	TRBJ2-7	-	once	TGTGCCATAACACGGAGTACCTACGAGCAGTACTTC	CAITRSTYEQYF
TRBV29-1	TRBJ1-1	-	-	TGCAGCGTGGCGGACAGCGAAGCTTTCTTT	CSVADSEAFF
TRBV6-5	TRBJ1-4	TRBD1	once	TGTGCCAGCAGTTACGCAGGGGGCGTGAATGAAAAACTGTTTTTT	CASSYAGGVNEKLFF
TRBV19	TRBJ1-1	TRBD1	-	TGTGCCAGTAGTATTGGGACAGGACACACTGAAGCTTTCTTT	CASSIGTGHTEAFF
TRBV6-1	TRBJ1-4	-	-	TGTGCCAGCAGTTTCCAGGCAACAACTAATGAAAAACTGTTTTTT	CASSFQATTNEKLFF
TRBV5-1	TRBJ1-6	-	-	TGCGCCAGCAGCTTGAGGCCGACGGGAAAGGTTTCACCCCTCCACTTT	CASSLRPTGKVSPLHF
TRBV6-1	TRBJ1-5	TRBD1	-	TGTGCCAGCAGTGGACAGGGAGGCAATCAGCCCCAGCATTTT	CASSGQGGNQPQHF
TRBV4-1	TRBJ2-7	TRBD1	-	TGCGCCAGCAGCCAAGATCAGCGGAGGACAGGGGGCTCCTACGAGCAGTACTTC	CASSQDQRRTGGSYEQYF
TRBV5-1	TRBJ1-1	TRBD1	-	TGCGCCAGCAGCTTCGACAGGGACACTGAAGCTTTCTTT	CASSFDRDTEAFF
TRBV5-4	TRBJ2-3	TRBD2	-	TGTGCCAGCAAGCTTGGTACTAGCGGGGGAATCACAGATACGCAGTATTTT	CASKLGTSGGITDTQYF
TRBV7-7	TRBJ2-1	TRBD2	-	TGTGCCAGCAGCCTCGGGACTAGCTATGAGCAGTTCTTC	CASSLGTSYEQFF
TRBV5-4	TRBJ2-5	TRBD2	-	TGTGCCAGCAGCCACCTTAGCGGGGGAGAGACCCAGTACTTC	CASSHLSGGETQYF
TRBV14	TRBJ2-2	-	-	TGTGCCAGCAGCCAAGTGGGACTCGGGGAGCTGTTTTTT	CASSQVGLGELFF
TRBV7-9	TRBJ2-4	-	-	TGTGCCAGCAGTCTCCGGACAGACAAAAACATTCAGTACTTC	CASSLRTDKNIQYF
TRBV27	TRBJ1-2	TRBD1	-	TGTGCCAGCAGTTTCCGGGACAGGGCGCCCGGTGGCTACACCTTC	CASSFRDRAPGGYTF
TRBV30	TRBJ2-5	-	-	TGTGCCTGGAGTGTATTTAATAAAGAGACCCAGTACTTC	CAWSVFNKETQYF
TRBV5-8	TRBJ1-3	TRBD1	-	TGTGCCAGCAGTCTCAGGGGGCAATCTGGAAACACCATATATTTT	CASSLRGQSGNTIYF
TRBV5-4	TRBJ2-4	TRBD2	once	TGTGCCAGCAGCTTTAGCGGGGGGGCAAACATTCAGTACTTC	CASSFSGGANIQYF
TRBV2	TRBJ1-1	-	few	TGTGCCAGCAGTGTAATGCGTGAAGCTTTCTTT	CASSVMREAFF
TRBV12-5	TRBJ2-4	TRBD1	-	TGTGCTAGTGGTTTGCCCTCCGGGACAGAAAAAAACATTCAGTACTTC	CASGLPSGTEKNIQYF
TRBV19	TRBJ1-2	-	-	TGTGCCAGTAGTATAGGTGCAGGGGTCGCTAACTATGGCTACACCTTC	CASSIGAGVANYGYTF
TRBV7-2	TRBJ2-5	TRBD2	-	TGTGCCAGCAGCTTAGATAGCGGGGGGGTCCGGGGGACCCAGTACTTC	CASSLDSGGVRGTQYF
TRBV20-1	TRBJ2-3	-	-	TGCAGTGCTACCCCTAGGGATACGCAGTATTTT	CSATPRDTQYF
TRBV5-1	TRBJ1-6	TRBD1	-	TGCGCCAGCAGAGACAGGGCGTATAATTCACCCCTCCACTTT	CASRDRAYNSPLHF
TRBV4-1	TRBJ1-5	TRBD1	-	TGCGCCAGCAGCCTAAGGACAGGGGTCGATCAGCCCCAGCATTTT	CASSLRTGVDQPQHF
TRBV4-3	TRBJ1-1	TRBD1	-	TGCGCCAGCAGCCAAGCCTGGGACAGGTCGGACACTGAAGCTTTCTTT	CASSQAWDRSDTEAFF
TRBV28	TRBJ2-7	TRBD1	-	TGTGCCAGCAGTTTCACCGGGACAGGGTCCTACGAGCAGTACTTC	CASSFTGTGSYEQYF
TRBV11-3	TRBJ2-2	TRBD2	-	TGTGCCAGCAGCGACGTTGTGGGGGGGTTCGTCACCGGGGAGCTGTTTTTT	CASSDVVGGFVTGELFF
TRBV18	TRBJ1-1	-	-	TGTGCCAGCTCTAATTCCCCGGCAGGGGCTGAAGCTTTCTTT	CASSNSPAGAEAFF
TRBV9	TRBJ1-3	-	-	TGTGCCAGCAGCGTAGACCCGACTAATGGAAACACCATATATTTT	CASSVDPTNGNTIYF
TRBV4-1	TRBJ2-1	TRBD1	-	TGCGCCAGCAGCCAAGGGGACAGGAAGTTAATACCGTTCTTC	CASSQGDRKLIPFF
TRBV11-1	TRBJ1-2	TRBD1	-	TGTGCCAGCAGCTTACAGGGGGCCAACTATGGCTACACCTTC	CASSLQGANYGYTF